This T cell receptor (beta chain) appears in the sequencing data of a study of Ad26.COV2.S vaccination and SARS-CoV-2 variants. On the study more broadly: Donor joined the COV1001 Ad26.COV2.S trial arm. Regarding the study as a whole: Spike-specific TCR breadth was greater after Ad26.COV2.S than placebo. The TCR-based breadth and depth measures might underestimate overall T cell responses.

Libraries were prepared by immunoSEQ multiplex PCR; TCRdb keeps only in-frame clonotypes and omits some of them. The table shows 380,000 or so clones, with around 90% occurring only once. Treatment indicated: around 19 received Ad26.COV2.S at low or high dose, single or two shots; a few received placebo; per-sample allocation not given. Sampling was performed 63 days after the first vaccine or placebo injection. For this clone: The target antigen is unknown.

The sample in question was peripheral blood, obtained in a trial of Ad26.COV2.S vaccine versus placebo. This receptor was taken from a person between 18 and 65 years old who received the Ad26.COV2.S COVID-19 vaccine or a placebo.

The CDR3 DNA follows: TGTGCCAGTAGTCTCAATCCACTAGCGGGAGTCTGGAATGAGCAGTTCTTC. As protein: CASSLNPLAGVWNEQFF. The chain joins TRBV19 to TRBJ2-1, with 11 bases identical to TRBD2. With 5 bases clipped from V and 7 bases from J, the junction kept 13 bases outside the gene matches. Germline V CDR1 and CDR2: LNHDA, SQIVND (reference sequence). CDR3 size: 17 residues.